This TCR beta chain came from a study of radiotherapy plus CTLA-4 blockade in lung cancer. For the study at large: Objective responses emerged in 15% to 20% of patients, and roughly 32% attained disease control.

Comments on this clone: Its antigen remains unidentified.

Study-wide results and limits: In blood, TCR clones derived from the tumor expanded after radiotherapy plus ipilimumab. Strongest reported response predictors: early blood clone changes and post-radiation interferon-beta.

V gave up 7 bases and J gave up 0 bases, with 6 bases separating them. The CDR3 length is 13 residues. From germline, CDR1 is SNHLY and CDR2 FYNNEI. Generated by immunoSEQ multiplex PCR, the TCRdb table keeps only in-frame clones and is missing some. This sample yields some 46,000 clones, of which approximately 78% are seen a single time; more than 3% belongs to the top ten. V gene TRBV2 combines with J gene TRBJ1-4; no firm D call. The sequences come from peripheral blood, collected from a patient treated with radiotherapy plus ipilimumab. The clonotype was recovered from a human donor with non-small cell lung cancer who had stable disease on radiotherapy plus ipilimumab. The CDR3 loop is CASNPATNEKLFF. The CDR3, as DNA: TGTGCCAGCAATCCGGCAACTAATGAAAAACTGTTTTTT. Using reference TRBV2 and TRBJ1-4 for the parts outside the CDR3, the full variable domain is EPEVTQTPSHQVTQMGQEVILRCVPISNHLYFYWYRQILGQKVEFLVSFYNNEISEKSEIFDDQFSVERPDGSNFTLKIRSTKLEDSAMYFCASNPATNEKLFFGSGTQLSVL.